This TCR beta chain was sequenced for a study of T-cell memory formation after mild COVID-19. In the study overall: Each donor largely had its own TCR clusters.

In its sample, this clonotype was seen a few times. 5'RACE with constant-segment primers built TCRalpha and TCRbeta cDNA libraries with UMIs. TCRdb independently ran MiXCR on the 5' RACE reads; one entry per CDR3 protein. The repertoire holds some 130,000 distinct CDR3 sequences, with less than 25% as singletons. Losses at the gene ends were 4 bases for V and 1 base for J; bases not matched to a gene: 1. CDR3 length equals 14 residues. Germline lookup yields CDR1 DFQATT and CDR2 SNEGSKA (reference sequence). The J gene is TRBJ2-4, the V gene TRBV20-1, with 10 bases identical to TRBD1. Sequencing was performed on PBMCs or a T cell subset sorted from them (not recorded which). This receptor was identified in an adult woman who had mild COVID-19 (a few samples of this study predate the infection). Cell type and time point are not known. CDR3 sequence reads: CSAMGQGAKNIQYF. DNA for the CDR3: TGCAGTGCTATGGGACAGGGGGCCAAAAACATTCAGTACTTC.